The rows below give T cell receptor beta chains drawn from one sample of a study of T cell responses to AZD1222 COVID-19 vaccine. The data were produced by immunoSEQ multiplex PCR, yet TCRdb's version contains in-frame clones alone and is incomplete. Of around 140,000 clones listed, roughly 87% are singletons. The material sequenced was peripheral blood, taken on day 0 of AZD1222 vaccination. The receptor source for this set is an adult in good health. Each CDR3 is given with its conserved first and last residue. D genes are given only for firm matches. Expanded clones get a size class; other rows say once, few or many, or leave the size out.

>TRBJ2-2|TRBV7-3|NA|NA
TGTGCCAGCAGCCCGGGGAACTCGAACACCGGGGAGCTGTTTTTT
CASSPGNSNTGELFF
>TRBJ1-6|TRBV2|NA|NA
TGTGCCAGCAGTGAGCGGAATTCACCCCTCCACTTT
CASSERNSPLHF
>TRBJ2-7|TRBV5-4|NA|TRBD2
TGTGCCAGCAGCTTGGCCGAACTAGCGGGAGACGAGCAGTACTTC
CASSLAELAGDEQYF
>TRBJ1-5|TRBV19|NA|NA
TGTGCCAGTAGTACGGGGCCCCATCAGCCCCAGCATTTT
CASSTGPHQPQHF
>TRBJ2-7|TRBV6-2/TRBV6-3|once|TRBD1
TGTGCCAGCAGTTACTCCACGGGACAGGGTAGCCTAATCTACGAGCAGTACTTC
CASSYSTGQGSLIYEQYF
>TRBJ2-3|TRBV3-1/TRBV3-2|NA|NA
TGTGCCAGCAGCCTCGGCTGGAGGGGGTTGGCAGATACGCAGTATTTT
CASSLGWRGLADTQYF
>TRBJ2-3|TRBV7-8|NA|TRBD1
TGTGCCAGCAGCCCGGGGGACAGGGGGAGGGAGTATTTT
CASSPGDRGREYF
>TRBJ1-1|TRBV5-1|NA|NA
TGCGCCAGCAGGTCCAATCTTAACACTGAAGCTTTCTTT
CASRSNLNTEAFF
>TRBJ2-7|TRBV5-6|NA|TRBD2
TGTGCCAGCAGCTTGACCGGGAGGGGCGAGCAGTACTTC
CASSLTGRGEQYF
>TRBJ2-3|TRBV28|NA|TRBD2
TGTGCCAGCAGTTCCCCAGGCGGGAGGGAGACGGATACGCAGTATTTT
CASSSPGGRETDTQYF
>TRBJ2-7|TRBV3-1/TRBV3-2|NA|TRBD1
TGTGCCAGCAGCCAAGTAGGGACAGGGGCCTACGAGCAGTACTTC
CASSQVGTGAYEQYF
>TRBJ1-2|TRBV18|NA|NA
TGTGCCAGCTCACCAATGAAGGATCCTAACTATGGCTACACCTTC
CASSPMKDPNYGYTF
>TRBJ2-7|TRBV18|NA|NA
TGTGCCAGCTCCTTAGGCACCTACGAGCAGTACTTC
CASSLGTYEQYF
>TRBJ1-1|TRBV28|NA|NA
TGTGCCAGCAGGAGACGGCCTTGGTCCACTGAAGCTTTCTTT
CASRRRPWSTEAFF
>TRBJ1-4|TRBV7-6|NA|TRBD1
TGTGCCAGCAGCTGGGTGACAGGGCTGAATGAAAAACTGTTTTTT
CASSWVTGLNEKLFF
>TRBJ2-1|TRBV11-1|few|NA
TGTGCCAGCAGCCTAGCGTTGGAGGATGAGCAGTTCTTC
CASSLALEDEQFF
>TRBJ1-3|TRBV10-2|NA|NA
TGCGCCAGCAGTTGGGACTCTGGAAACACCATATATTTT
CASSWDSGNTIYF
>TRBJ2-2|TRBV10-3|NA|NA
TGTGCCATCCGAGGGATCAACACCGGGGAGCTGTTTTTT
CAIRGINTGELFF